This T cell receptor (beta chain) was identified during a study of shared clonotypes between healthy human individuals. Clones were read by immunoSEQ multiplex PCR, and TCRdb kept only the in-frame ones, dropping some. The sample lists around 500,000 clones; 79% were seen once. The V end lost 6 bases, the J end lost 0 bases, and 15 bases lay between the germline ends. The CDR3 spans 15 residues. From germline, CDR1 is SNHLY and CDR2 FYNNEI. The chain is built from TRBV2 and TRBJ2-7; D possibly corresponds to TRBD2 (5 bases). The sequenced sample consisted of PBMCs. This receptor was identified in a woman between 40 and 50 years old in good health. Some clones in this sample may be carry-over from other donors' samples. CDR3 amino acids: CASSPQRDYSYEQYF. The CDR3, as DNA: TGTGCCAGCAGCCCTCAGAGGGATTACTCCTACGAGCAGTACTTC. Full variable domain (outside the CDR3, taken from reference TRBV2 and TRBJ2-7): EPEVTQTPSHQVTQMGQEVILRCVPISNHLYFYWYRQILGQKVEFLVSFYNNEISEKSEIFDDQFSVERPDGSNFTLKIRSTKLEDSAMYFCASSPQRDYSYEQYFGPGTRLTVT.